This T cell receptor beta chain emerged from a study of shared clonotypes between healthy human individuals (dated by TCRdb to the early 2020s). For the wider study: A couple of women and a few men aged 18 to 49 years were included in the cohort. For each donor, three plates each were used for CD4 naive and CD4 memory, two plates were used for CD8 naive, and one plate was used for CD8 memory. Libraries were prepared and TCR repertoires were sequenced by different laboratories using diverse techniques, in order to increase sequencing depth and limit assay-specific biases. To estimate repertoire size and how much clonotypes are shared between individuals, the study performed deep sequencing of blood TCR repertoires from roughly five healthy adults. Each donor's leukapheresis produced roughly between roughly 0.85 and 9 billion PBMCs. Broader findings and caveats from the paper: Because the study included a small number of donors, the genetic and exposure-history diversity represented was limited. Estimated clonotype richness was generally larger for naive than for memory subsets. Pairwise subsampling led to the expectation that sequencing depth would affect the degree of clonotype sharing among donors. Sampling was restricted to blood, and TCR repertoires in tissues likely differ from the TCR repertoires found in blood. Higher generation probabilities were observed for clonotypes shared by all four sorted-subset donors than for non-shared clonotypes. Sharing across a few donors was observed for approximately 4.6% of naive CD4, less than 4% of naive CD8, around 2.5% of memory CD4, and around 0.4% of memory CD8 clonotypes. Incomplete sequencing was indicated by rarefaction of sorted-subset datasets, despite the large sequencing depth.

V and J are truncated by 2 bases and 8 bases respectively, leaving an intervening sequence of 14 bases. The germline V gene sets CDR1 to SGDLS and CDR2 to YYNGEE. The CDR3 sequence holds 14 residues, the cysteine and phenylalanine included. The DNA shown is the 42-base CDR3, in frame from base 1. This clone was observed a single time. Its antigen has not been determined. Per-nucleotide qualities are absent, and no much larger clonotype sits a single base away. Using the deep immunoSEQ assay, TCR CDR3 regions were amplified from genomic DNA by multiplex PCR. Genomic DNA extracted from each cell subset was distributed evenly over all wells of several immunoSEQ 96-well plates, and each plate served as one replicate. For sorted subsets, each replicate PCR was loaded with 200 to 250 ng genomic DNA, equivalent to 32,000 or so T cell genomes. Purified libraries were quantified with a Qubit 3.0 fluorometer, sized on a Bioanalyzer 2100, and re-quantified with the KAPA Library Quantification kit. Every immunoSEQ 96-well plate was sequenced on a dedicated single-read 150-cycle Illumina NextSeq 550 flow cell. Processing in the source paper ran as follows. Because the immunoSEQ output held only junctional sequences and lacked quality scores, the filtering could not match the filtering applied to full-length reads. To assign V/J genes and CDR3, sequences were annotated against IMGT germline references using PyIR, a Python wrapper for IgBLAST v1.9. Any read was removed if the V/J assignment was weak (E-value above 1e-6), the CDR3 was missing, or the read contained stop codons, out-of-frame junctions, or ambiguous translated residues. A V3J clonotype was defined by an identical inferred V gene, J gene, and CDR3 amino acid sequence. The percentage overlap between two repertoires was calculated by dividing the number of shared unique clonotypes by the size of the smaller repertoire. Richness of each repertoire was evaluated using RTK rarefaction, the Chao1 estimator, and Recon v2.1 estimates of unobserved clonotypes. Generation probabilities for all TCRbeta clonotypes obtained by the gDNA method from several donors were computed using OLGA. TCRdb provides this immuneACCESS table in a form limited to in-frame rearrangements. Some clones are lacking; in checked studies, under half of them reflect an unresolved V gene, and why the rest are absent is not known. Clone size and the V and J calls come from that table; the DNA yielded D and trimming. This sample has about 2 million clones in its table, and less than 95% of those were observed once. The ten largest clones take up around 1.1% of the sample.

CD8 naive samples were CD45RO-negative cells positively selected for CCR7, giving a CD45RA+CCR7+ population that excluded TemRA cells. The donors were healthy, HIV-negative adults who had no recently reported acute infections or vaccinations. Every donor was a Caucasian adult living in Nashville, Tennessee, USA. Blood was collected by leukapheresis, and PBMCs were isolated by Ficoll-Histopaque density gradient centrifugation and then cryopreserved in liquid nitrogen vapor phase. Purity and quantity of every magnetically sorted T cell population were checked by analytical flow cytometry. Genomic DNA was isolated from every sorted fraction and measured by UV absorbance on a Nanodrop 2000c.

What was sequenced was naive CD8+ T cells sorted from blood. This specimen's cell subset or site label, per the study, means: CD45RA+CCR7+. This TCR derives from a man aged 18 to 30 in good health. The rearrangement joined TRBV9 to TRBJ2-1, with the D call perhaps TRBD1 or TRBD2, each one matching 5 bases. CDR3 reads: CASSVEGNPDEQFF. At the DNA level, the sequence is TGTGCCAGCAGCGTCGAGGGGAACCCCGATGAGCAGTTCTTC.